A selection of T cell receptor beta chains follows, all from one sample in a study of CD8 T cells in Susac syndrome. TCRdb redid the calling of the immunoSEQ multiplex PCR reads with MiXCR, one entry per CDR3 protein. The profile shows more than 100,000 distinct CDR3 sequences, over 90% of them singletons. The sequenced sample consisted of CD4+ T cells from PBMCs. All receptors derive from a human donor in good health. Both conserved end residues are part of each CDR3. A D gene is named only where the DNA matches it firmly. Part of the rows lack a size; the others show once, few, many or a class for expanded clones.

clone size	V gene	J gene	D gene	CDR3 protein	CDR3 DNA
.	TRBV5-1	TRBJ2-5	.	CASSLAFGQETQYF	TGCGCCAGCAGCTTGGCGTTCGGACAAGAGACCCAGTACTTC
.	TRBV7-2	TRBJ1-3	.	CASSLLGQLSGNTIYF	TGTGCCAGCAGTCTGTTAGGACAGCTCTCTGGAAACACCATATATTTT
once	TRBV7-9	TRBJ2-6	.	CASSFRGQKYSGANVLTF	TGTGCCAGCAGCTTCCGAGGACAGAAATACTCTGGGGCCAACGTCCTGACTTTC
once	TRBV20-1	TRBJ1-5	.	CSARGPPAEPQHF	TGCAGTGCTAGAGGACCCCCCGCGGAGCCCCAGCATTTT
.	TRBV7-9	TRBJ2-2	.	CASESPERVANTGELFF	TGTGCCAGCGAATCCCCCGAGAGGGTCGCGAACACCGGGGAGCTGTTTTTT
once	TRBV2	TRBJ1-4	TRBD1	CASSVRTGVTEKLFF	TGTGCCAGCAGCGTCAGGACAGGGGTAACAGAAAAACTGTTTTTT
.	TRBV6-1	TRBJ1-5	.	CASLQGGHSNQPQHF	TGTGCCAGTTTACAGGGAGGACATAGCAATCAGCCCCAGCATTTT
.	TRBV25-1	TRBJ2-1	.	CASSGLTGVGFF	TGTGCCAGCAGTGGGCTGACAGGCGTGGGGTTCTTC
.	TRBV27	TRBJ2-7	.	CASSRTGMEQYF	TGTGCCAGCAGCCGCACAGGGATGGAGCAGTACTTC
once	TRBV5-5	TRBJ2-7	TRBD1	CASSRRTGGYEQYF	TGTGCCAGCAGCCGCCGGACAGGGGGCTACGAGCAGTACTTC
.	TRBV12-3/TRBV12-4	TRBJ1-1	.	CASSLVRQNTEAFF	TGTGCCAGCAGTTTAGTGCGACAAAACACTGAAGCTTTCTTT
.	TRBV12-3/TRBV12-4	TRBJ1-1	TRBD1	CASSTGQGTRAFF	TGTGCCAGCAGTACAGGACAGGGGACACGGGCTTTCTTT
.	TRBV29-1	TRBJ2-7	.	CSVGRASPYEQYF	TGCAGCGTTGGGAGGGCGAGCCCCTACGAGCAGTACTTC
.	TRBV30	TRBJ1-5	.	CAWSTGQPQHF	TGTGCCTGGAGTACGGGACAGCCCCAGCATTTT
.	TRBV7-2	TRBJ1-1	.	CASASYGRTEAFF	TGTGCCAGCGCTAGCTATGGTCGAACTGAAGCTTTCTTT
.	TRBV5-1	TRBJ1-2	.	CASSLDLRYYGYTF	TGCGCCAGCAGCTTGGATCTCAGATACTATGGCTACACCTTC
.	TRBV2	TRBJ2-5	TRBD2	CASSGTSAETQYF	TGTGCCAGCAGTGGGACTAGCGCGGAGACCCAGTACTTC
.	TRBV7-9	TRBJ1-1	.	CASSFPQTAVAPEAFF	TGTGCCAGCAGCTTTCCCCAGACAGCCGTCGCCCCTGAAGCTTTCTTT
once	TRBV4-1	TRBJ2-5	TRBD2	CASSQDPAGAETQYF	TGCGCCAGCAGCCAAGACCCAGCGGGAGCAGAGACCCAGTACTTC
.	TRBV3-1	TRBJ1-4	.	CASSQPGAGEKLFF	TGTGCCAGCAGCCAACCGGGGGCCGGGGAAAAACTGTTTTTT
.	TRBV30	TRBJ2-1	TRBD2	CAQKAGGPHEQFF	TGTGCCCAAAAAGCGGGAGGGCCACATGAGCAGTTCTTC
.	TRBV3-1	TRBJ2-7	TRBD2	CASSQLAGTYEQYF	TGTGCCAGCAGCCAACTAGCGGGGACCTACGAGCAGTACTTC
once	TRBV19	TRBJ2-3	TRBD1	CASSGTGNTDTQYF	TGTGCCAGTTCCGGGACAGGTAACACAGATACGCAGTATTTT
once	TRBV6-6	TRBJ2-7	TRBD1	CASRPGTGNYEQYF	TGTGCCAGCAGGCCCGGGACAGGGAACTACGAGCAGTACTTC
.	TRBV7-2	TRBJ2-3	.	CASSSYGDTQYF	TGTGCCAGCAGCTCATATGGAGATACGCAGTATTTT
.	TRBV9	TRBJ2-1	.	CASSAIAVSSYNEQFF	TGTGCCAGCAGCGCAATAGCGGTTAGCTCCTACAATGAGCAGTTCTTC
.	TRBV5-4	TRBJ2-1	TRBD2	CASSFGLAGENEQFF	TGTGCCAGCAGCTTCGGACTAGCGGGGGAGAATGAGCAGTTCTTC
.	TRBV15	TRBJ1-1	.	CATSESFTEAFF	TGTGCCACCAGCGAGTCCTTTACTGAAGCTTTCTTT
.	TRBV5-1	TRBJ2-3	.	CASTKGQSDTQYF	TGCGCCAGCACCAAGGGGCAGTCAGATACGCAGTATTTT
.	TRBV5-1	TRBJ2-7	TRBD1	CASKALQAGGSYEQYF	TGCGCCAGCAAGGCCCTTCAGGCAGGGGGATCCTACGAGCAGTACTTC
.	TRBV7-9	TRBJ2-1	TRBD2	CASSPRALAGYNEQFF	TGTGCCAGCAGCCCCAGAGCGCTAGCGGGGTACAATGAGCAGTTCTTC
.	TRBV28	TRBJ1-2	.	CASSLVLYYGYTF	TGTGCCAGCAGTTTAGTCCTCTACTATGGCTACACCTTC
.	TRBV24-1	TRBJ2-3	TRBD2	CATSETGTTTDTQYF	TGTGCCACCAGTGAAACCGGGACTACAACAGATACGCAGTATTTT
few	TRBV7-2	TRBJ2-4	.	CASSLEGSKNIQYF	TGTGCCAGCAGCTTAGAGGGCAGCAAAAACATTCAGTACTTC
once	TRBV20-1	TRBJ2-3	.	CSARGMTTDTQYF	TGCAGTGCCCGCGGGATGACCACAGATACGCAGTATTTT
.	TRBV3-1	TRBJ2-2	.	CASSVFSGWNTGELFF	TGTGCCAGCAGCGTGTTCTCAGGGTGGAACACCGGGGAGCTGTTTTTT
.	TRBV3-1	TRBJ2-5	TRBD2	CASSHRRPGGETQYF	TGTGCCAGCAGCCATCGAAGACCGGGGGGAGAGACCCAGTACTTC
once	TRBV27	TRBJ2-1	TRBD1	CASSRTGTNEQFF	TGTGCCAGCAGCAGGACAGGGACCAATGAGCAGTTCTTC
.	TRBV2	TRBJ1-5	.	CASRGEDFNQPQHF	TGTGCCAGCAGAGGGGAGGATTTCAATCAGCCCCAGCATTTT
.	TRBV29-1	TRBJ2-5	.	CSVEPGTKQETQYF	TGCAGCGTTGAACCCGGGACAAAACAAGAGACCCAGTACTTC
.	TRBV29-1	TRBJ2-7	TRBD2	CSVGLAGYEQYF	TGCAGCGTAGGACTAGCGGGCTACGAGCAGTACTTC
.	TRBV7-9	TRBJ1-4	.	CASTLGGKLFF	TGTGCCAGCACCTTAGGGGGTAAACTGTTTTTT
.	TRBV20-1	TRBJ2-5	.	CSAKGVGRDGPQETQYF	TGCAGTGCCAAGGGGGTCGGGCGGGATGGCCCACAAGAGACCCAGTACTTC
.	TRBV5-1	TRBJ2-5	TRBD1	CASSLATGGEETQYF	TGCGCCAGCAGCTTGGCTACAGGGGGCGAGGAGACCCAGTACTTC
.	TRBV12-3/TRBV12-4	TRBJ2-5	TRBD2	CASSPGLAGGPRETQYF	TGTGCCAGCAGTCCCGGACTAGCGGGAGGGCCTCGGGAGACCCAGTACTTC
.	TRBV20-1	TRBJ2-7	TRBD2	CSARGASGITYEQYF	TGCAGTGCTAGAGGGGCTAGCGGGATTACCTACGAGCAGTACTTC
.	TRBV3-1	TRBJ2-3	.	CASSHLASGPDTQYF	TGTGCCAGCAGCCACCTGGCGAGCGGACCAGATACGCAGTATTTT
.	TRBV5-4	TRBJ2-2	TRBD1	CASSGDRDRVTGELFF	TGTGCCAGCAGCGGAGACCGGGACAGGGTCACCGGGGAGCTGTTTTTT
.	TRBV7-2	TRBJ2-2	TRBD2	CASSWTSGPTGELFF	TGTGCCAGCAGCTGGACTAGCGGGCCCACCGGGGAGCTGTTTTTT